This T cell receptor (beta chain) was recorded in a study of shared clonotypes between healthy human individuals. Genomic DNA for unsorted samples was obtained from tens of millions of PBMCs. Overall study findings and caveats: Clonotype sharing levels among donors were expected to vary with sequencing depth. Represented diversity, genetic and exposure-history alike, was limited by few donors.

The V end was cut by 7 bases, the J end by 5 bases, with 17 bases between. CDR1 is SQVTM and CDR2 is ANQGSEA in the germline V gene. The CDR3 has 13 residues. The assay was carried out at the deep level. Clones were sequenced by immunoSEQ multiplex PCR, and TCRdb holds only the in-frame ones, with some missing. The sample lists fewer than 700,000 clones, around three quarters seen once, with around 12% in the top ten. On this clone: The antigen is unknown.

The J gene is TRBJ1-1, the V gene TRBV29-1; D is ambiguous. The receptor comes from a woman aged 40 to 49 in good health. Some clones in this sample may be carry-over from other donors' samples. The sequenced material came from PBMCs. The CDR3 DNA sequence: TGCAGCGCAGCAACCAATCGAGGGACTGAAGCTTTCTTT. Protein sequence: CSAATNRGTEAFF.